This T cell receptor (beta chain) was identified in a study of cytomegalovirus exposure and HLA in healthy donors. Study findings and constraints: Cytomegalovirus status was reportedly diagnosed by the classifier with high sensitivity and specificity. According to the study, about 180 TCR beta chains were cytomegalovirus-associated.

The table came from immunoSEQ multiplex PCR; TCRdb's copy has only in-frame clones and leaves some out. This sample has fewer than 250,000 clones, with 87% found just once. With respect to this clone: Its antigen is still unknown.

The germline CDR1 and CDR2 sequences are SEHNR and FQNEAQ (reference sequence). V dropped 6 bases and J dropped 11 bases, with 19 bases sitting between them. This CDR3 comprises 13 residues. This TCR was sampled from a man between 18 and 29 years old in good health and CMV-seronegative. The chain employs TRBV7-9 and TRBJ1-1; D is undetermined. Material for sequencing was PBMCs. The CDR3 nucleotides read TGTGCCAGCAGTCGAACACTACCCGACCCGGCTTTCTTT. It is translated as CASSRTLPDPAFF.